Sequencing of this T cell receptor (beta chain) was carried out in a study of blood T cell repertoires in COVID-19. Libraries were prepared by immunoSEQ multiplex PCR; TCRdb keeps only in-frame clonotypes and omits some of them. The sample has about 90,000 clones; approximately 90% are singletons. V lost 2 bases and J 6 bases, leaving 19 bases between the germline ends. From germline, CDR1 is LGHDT and CDR2 YNNKEL (reference sequence). The CDR3 runs to 16 residues. This chain uses TRBV3-1 (or the pseudogene TRBV3-2) with TRBJ1-1, with a possible D match to TRBD1 (6 bases). The sequence was collected from a human donor with active COVID-19. The donor label of this sample is uncertain. The sequencing sample was made of peripheral blood. The CDR3 loop reads CASSQFTGTLLSEAFF. The CDR3 coding sequence is TGTGCCAGCAGCCAATTCACCGGGACACTTCTCTCTGAAGCTTTCTTT.